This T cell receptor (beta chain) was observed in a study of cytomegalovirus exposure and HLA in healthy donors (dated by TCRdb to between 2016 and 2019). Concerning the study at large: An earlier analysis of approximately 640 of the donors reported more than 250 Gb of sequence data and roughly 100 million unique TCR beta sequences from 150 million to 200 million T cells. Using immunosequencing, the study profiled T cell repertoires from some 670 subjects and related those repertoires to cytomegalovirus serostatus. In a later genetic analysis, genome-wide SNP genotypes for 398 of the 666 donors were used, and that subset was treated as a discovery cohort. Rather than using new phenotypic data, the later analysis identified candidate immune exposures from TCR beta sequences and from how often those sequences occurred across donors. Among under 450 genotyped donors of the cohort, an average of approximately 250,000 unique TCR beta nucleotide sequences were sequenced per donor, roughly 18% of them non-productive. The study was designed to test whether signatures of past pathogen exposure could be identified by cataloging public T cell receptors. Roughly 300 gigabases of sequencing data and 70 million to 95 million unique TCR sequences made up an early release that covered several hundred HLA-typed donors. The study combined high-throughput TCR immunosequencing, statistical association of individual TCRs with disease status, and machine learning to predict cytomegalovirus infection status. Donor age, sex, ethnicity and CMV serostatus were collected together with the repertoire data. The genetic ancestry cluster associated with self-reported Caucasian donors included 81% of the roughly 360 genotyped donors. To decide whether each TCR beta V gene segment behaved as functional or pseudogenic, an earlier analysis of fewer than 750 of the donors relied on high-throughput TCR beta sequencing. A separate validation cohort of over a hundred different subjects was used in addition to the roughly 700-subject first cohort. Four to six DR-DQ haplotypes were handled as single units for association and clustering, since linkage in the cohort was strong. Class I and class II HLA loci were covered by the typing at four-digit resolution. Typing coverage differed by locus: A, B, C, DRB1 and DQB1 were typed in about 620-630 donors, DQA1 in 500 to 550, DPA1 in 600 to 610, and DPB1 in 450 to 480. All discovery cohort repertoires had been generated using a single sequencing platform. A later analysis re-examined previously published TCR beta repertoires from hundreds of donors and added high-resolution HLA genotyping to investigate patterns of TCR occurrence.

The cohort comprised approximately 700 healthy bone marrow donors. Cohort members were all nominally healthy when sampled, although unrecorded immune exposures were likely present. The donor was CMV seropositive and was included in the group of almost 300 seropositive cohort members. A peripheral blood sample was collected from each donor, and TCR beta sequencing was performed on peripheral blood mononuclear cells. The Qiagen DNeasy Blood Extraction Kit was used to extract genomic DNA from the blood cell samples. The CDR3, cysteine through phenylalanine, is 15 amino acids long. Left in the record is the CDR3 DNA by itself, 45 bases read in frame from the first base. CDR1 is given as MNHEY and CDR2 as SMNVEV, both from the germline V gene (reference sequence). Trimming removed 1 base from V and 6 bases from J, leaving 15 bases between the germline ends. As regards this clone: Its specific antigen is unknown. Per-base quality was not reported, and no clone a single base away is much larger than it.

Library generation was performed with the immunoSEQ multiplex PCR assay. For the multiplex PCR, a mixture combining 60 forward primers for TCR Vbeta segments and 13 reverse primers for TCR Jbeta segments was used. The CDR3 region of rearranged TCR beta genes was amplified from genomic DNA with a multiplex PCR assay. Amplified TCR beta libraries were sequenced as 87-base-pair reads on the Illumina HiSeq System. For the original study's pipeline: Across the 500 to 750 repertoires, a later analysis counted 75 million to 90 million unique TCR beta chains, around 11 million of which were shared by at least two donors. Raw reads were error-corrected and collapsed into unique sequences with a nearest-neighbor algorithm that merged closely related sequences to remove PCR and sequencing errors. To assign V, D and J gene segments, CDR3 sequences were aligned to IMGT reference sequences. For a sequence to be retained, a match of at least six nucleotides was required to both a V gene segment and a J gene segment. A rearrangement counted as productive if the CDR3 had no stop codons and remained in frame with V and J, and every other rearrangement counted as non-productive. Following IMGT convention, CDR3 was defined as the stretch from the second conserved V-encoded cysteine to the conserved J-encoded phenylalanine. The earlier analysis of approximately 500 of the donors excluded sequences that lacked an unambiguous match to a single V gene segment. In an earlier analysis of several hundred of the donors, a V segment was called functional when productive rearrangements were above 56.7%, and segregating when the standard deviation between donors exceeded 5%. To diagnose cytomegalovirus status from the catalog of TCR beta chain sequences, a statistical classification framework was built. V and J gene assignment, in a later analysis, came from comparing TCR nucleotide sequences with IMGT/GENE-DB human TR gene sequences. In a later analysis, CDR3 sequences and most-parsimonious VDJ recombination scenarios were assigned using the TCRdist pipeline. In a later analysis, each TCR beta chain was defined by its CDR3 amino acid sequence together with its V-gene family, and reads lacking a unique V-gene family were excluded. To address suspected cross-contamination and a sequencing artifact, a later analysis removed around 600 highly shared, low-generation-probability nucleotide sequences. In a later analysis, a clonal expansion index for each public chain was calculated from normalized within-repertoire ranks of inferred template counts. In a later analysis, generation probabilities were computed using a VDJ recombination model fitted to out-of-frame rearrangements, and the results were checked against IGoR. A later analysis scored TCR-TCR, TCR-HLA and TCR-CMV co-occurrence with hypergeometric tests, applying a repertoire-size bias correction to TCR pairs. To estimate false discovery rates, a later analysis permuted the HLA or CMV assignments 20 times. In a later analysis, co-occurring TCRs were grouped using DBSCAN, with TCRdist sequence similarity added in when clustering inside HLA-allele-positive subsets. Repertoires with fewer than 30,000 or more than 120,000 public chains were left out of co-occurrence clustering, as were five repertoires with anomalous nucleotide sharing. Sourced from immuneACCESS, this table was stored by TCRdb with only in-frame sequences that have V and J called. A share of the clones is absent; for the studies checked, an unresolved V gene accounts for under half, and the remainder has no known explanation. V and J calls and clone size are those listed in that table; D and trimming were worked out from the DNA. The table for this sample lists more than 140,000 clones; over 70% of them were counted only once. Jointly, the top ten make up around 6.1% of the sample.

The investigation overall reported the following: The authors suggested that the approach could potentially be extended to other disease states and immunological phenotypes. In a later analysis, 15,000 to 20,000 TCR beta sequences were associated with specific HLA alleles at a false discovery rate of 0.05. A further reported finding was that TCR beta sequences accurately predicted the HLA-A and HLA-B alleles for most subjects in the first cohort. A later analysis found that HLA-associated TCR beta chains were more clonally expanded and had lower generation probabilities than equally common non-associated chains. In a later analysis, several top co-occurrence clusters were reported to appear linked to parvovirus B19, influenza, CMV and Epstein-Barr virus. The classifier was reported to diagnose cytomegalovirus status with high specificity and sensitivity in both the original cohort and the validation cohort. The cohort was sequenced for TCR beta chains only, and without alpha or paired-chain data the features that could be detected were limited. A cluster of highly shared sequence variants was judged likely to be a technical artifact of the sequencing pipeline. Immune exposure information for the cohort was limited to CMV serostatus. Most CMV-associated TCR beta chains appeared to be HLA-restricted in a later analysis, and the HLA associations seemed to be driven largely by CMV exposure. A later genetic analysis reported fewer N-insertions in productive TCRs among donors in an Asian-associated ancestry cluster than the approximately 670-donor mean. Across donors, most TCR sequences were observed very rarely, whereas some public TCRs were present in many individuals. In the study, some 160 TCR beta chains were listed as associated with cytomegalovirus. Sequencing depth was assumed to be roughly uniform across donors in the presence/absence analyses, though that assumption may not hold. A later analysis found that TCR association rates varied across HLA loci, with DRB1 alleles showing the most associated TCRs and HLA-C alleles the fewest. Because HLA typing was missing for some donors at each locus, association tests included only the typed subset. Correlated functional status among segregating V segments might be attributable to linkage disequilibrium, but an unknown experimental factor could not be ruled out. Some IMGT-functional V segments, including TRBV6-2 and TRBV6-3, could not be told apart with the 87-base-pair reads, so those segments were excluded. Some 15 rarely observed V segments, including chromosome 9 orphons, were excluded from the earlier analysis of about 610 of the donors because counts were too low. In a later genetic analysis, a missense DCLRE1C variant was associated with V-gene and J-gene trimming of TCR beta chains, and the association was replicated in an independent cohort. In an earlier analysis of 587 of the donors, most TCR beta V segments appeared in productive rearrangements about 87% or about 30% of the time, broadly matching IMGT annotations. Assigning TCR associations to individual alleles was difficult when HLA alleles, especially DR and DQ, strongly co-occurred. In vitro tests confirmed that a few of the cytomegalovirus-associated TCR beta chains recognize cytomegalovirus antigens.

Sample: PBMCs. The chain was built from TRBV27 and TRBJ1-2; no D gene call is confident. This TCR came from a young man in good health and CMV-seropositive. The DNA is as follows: TGTGCCAGCAGTTTATTGTATCCAGTGGCGGATGGCTACACCTTC. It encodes CASSLLYPVADGYTF.